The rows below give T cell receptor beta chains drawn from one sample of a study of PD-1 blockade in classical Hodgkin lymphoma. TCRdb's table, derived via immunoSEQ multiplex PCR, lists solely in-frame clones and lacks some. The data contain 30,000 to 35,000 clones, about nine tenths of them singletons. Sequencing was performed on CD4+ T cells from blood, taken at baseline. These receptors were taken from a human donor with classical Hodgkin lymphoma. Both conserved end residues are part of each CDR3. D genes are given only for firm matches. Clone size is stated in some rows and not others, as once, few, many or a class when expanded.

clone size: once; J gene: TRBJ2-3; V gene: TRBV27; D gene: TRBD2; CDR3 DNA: TGTGCCACCAGCCCGATGGGACTAGCGGGAGGCGGTGGCACAGATACGCAGTATTTT; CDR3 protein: CATSPMGLAGGGGTDTQYF
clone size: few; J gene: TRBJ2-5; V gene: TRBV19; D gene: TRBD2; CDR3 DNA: TGTGCCAGTAGTACGCTAGCGGCACAAGAGACCCAGTACTTC; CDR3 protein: CASSTLAAQETQYF
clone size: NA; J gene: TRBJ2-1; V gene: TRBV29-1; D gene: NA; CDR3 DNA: TGCAGCGTCAGAAGCAATGAGCAGTTCTTC; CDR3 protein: CSVRSNEQFF
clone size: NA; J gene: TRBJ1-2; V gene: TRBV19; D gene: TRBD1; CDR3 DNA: TGTGCCAGTAGTCTTTATACCGGGACAGACTATGGCTACACCTTC; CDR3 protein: CASSLYTGTDYGYTF
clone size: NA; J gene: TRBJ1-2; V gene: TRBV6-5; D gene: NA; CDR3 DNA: TGTGCCAGCAGTTACGGGGGGGCTAATGGCTACACCTTC; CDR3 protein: CASSYGGANGYTF
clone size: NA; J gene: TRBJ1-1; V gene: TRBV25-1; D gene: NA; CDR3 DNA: TGTGCCAGCAGTCCCTCCGAGGGGAGACACATGAACACTGAAGCTTTCTTT; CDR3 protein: CASSPSEGRHMNTEAFF
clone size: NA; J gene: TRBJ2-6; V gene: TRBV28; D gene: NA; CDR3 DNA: TGTGCCAGCAGTTTTTGGTCAGGGGTCGGGGCCAACGTCCTGACTTTC; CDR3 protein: CASSFWSGVGANVLTF
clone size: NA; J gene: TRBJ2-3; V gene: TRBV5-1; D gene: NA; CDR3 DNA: TGCGCCAGCAGCTCGAACAGCAACACAGATACGCAGTATTTT; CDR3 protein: CASSSNSNTDTQYF
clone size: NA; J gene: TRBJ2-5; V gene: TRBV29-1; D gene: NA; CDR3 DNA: TGCAGCGCCACGAAAGCCGGGAAGGGGACCCAGTACTTC; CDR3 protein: CSATKAGKGTQYF
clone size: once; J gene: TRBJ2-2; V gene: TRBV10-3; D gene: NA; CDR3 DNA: TGTGCCATCAGTGCCCCTAGAATGAACACCGGGGAGCTGTTTTTT; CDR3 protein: CAISAPRMNTGELFF
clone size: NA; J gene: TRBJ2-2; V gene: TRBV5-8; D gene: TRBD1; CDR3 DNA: TGTGCCAGCAACCTCGACGGGACAGGGTTCCCCGGGGAGCTGTTTTTT; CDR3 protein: CASNLDGTGFPGELFF
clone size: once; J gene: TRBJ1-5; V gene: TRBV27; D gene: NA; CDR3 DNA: TGTGCCAGCAGTTTATCGAGGAGCTTCTATCAGCCCCAGCATTTT; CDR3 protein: CASSLSRSFYQPQHF
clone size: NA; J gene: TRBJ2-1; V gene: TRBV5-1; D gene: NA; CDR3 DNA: TGCGCCAGCAGGGTGGGGGACATCTCCTACAATGAGCAGTTCTTC; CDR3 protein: CASRVGDISYNEQFF
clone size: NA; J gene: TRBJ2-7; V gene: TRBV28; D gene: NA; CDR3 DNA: TGTGCCAGCAGTTTCCGGGACATTTCCTACGAGCAGTACTTC; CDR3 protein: CASSFRDISYEQYF
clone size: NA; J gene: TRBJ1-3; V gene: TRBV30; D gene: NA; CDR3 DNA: TGTGCCTGTTTGGTCGGAAACACCATATATTTT; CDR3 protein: CACLVGNTIYF
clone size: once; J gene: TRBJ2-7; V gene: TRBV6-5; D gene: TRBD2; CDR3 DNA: TGTGCCAGCAGTTCTAGCGGGAGCTACTACGAGCAGTACTTC; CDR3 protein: CASSSSGSYYEQYF
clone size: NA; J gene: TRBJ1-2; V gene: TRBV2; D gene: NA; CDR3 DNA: TGTGCCACCAAGGCCGACAGACTTGCCTATGGCTACACCTTC; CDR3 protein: CATKADRLAYGYTF
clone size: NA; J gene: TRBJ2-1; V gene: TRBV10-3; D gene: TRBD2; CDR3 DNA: TGTGCCATCAGTTCTAGCGGTATAACGAATGAGCAGTTCTTC; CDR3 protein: CAISSSGITNEQFF
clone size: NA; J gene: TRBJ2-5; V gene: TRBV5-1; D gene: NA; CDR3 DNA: TGCGCCAGCAGCAAAAACCGGGGCCAGTTGGGAGAGACCCAGTACTTC; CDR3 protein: CASSKNRGQLGETQYF
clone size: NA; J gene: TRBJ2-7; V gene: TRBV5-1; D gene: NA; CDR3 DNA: TGCGCCAGCAGCTTGGCCGTCTGGGATCAAGGACCGTCGAGAAGGTACGAGCAGTACTTC; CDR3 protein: CASSLAVWDQGPSRRYEQYF
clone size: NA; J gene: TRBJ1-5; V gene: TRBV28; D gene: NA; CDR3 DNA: TGTGCCAGCAGGCCCGGTTCTTATAGCAATCAGCCCCAGCATTTT; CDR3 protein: CASRPGSYSNQPQHF
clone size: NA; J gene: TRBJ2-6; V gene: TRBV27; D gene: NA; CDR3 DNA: TGTGCCAGCAGTTCCCCTCTACAGTTGATCTCCAACGTCCTGACTTTC; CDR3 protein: CASSSPLQLISNVLTF
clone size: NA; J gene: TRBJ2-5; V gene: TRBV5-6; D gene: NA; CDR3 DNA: TGTGCCAGCAGCTTCCTTGGGGGAGAGACCCAGTACTTC; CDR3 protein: CASSFLGGETQYF
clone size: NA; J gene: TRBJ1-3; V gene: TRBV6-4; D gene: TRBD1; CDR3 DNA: TGTGCCAGCAGTGACTTTTACTCCGGACAGGGTATGTCTGGAAACACCATATATTTT; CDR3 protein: CASSDFYSGQGMSGNTIYF
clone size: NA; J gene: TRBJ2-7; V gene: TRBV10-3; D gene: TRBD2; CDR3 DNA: TGTGCCATCAATGGACTAGCGGGGGCCAGCGCCTACGAGCAGTACTTC; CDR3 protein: CAINGLAGASAYEQYF
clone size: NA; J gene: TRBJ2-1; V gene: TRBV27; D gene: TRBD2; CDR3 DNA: TGTGCCAGCAGTTCCGGGACTAGGCACAATGAGCAGTTCTTC; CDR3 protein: CASSSGTRHNEQFF
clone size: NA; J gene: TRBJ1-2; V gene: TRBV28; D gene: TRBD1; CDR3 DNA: TGTGCCAGCAGTTTTGGGACAGGCGCTAGGTATGGCTACACCTTC; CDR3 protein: CASSFGTGARYGYTF
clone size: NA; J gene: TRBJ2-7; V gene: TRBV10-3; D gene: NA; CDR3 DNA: TGTGCCATCAGCGAATCGGGGTCGGGTCTCTACGAGCAGTACTTC; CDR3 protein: CAISESGSGLYEQYF
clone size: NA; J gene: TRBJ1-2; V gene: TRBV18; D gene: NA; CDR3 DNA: TGTGCCAGCTCACCACCGGCAGGGGTAAACTATGGCTACACCTTC; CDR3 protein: CASSPPAGVNYGYTF
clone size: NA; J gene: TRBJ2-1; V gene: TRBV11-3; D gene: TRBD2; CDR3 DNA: TGTGCCAGCAGCGAAGACCCCGGGACTAGCGGGAGTCAGTTCTTC; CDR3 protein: CASSEDPGTSGSQFF
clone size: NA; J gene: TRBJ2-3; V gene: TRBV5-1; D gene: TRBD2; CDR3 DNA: TGCGCCAGCAGCTACGGACTAGCGAAAGCCACAGATACGCAGTATTTT; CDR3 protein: CASSYGLAKATDTQYF
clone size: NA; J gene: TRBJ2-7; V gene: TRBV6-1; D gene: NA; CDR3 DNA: TGTGCCAGCAGTGGGGGTTTGTCCTACGAGCAGTACTTC; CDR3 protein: CASSGGLSYEQYF